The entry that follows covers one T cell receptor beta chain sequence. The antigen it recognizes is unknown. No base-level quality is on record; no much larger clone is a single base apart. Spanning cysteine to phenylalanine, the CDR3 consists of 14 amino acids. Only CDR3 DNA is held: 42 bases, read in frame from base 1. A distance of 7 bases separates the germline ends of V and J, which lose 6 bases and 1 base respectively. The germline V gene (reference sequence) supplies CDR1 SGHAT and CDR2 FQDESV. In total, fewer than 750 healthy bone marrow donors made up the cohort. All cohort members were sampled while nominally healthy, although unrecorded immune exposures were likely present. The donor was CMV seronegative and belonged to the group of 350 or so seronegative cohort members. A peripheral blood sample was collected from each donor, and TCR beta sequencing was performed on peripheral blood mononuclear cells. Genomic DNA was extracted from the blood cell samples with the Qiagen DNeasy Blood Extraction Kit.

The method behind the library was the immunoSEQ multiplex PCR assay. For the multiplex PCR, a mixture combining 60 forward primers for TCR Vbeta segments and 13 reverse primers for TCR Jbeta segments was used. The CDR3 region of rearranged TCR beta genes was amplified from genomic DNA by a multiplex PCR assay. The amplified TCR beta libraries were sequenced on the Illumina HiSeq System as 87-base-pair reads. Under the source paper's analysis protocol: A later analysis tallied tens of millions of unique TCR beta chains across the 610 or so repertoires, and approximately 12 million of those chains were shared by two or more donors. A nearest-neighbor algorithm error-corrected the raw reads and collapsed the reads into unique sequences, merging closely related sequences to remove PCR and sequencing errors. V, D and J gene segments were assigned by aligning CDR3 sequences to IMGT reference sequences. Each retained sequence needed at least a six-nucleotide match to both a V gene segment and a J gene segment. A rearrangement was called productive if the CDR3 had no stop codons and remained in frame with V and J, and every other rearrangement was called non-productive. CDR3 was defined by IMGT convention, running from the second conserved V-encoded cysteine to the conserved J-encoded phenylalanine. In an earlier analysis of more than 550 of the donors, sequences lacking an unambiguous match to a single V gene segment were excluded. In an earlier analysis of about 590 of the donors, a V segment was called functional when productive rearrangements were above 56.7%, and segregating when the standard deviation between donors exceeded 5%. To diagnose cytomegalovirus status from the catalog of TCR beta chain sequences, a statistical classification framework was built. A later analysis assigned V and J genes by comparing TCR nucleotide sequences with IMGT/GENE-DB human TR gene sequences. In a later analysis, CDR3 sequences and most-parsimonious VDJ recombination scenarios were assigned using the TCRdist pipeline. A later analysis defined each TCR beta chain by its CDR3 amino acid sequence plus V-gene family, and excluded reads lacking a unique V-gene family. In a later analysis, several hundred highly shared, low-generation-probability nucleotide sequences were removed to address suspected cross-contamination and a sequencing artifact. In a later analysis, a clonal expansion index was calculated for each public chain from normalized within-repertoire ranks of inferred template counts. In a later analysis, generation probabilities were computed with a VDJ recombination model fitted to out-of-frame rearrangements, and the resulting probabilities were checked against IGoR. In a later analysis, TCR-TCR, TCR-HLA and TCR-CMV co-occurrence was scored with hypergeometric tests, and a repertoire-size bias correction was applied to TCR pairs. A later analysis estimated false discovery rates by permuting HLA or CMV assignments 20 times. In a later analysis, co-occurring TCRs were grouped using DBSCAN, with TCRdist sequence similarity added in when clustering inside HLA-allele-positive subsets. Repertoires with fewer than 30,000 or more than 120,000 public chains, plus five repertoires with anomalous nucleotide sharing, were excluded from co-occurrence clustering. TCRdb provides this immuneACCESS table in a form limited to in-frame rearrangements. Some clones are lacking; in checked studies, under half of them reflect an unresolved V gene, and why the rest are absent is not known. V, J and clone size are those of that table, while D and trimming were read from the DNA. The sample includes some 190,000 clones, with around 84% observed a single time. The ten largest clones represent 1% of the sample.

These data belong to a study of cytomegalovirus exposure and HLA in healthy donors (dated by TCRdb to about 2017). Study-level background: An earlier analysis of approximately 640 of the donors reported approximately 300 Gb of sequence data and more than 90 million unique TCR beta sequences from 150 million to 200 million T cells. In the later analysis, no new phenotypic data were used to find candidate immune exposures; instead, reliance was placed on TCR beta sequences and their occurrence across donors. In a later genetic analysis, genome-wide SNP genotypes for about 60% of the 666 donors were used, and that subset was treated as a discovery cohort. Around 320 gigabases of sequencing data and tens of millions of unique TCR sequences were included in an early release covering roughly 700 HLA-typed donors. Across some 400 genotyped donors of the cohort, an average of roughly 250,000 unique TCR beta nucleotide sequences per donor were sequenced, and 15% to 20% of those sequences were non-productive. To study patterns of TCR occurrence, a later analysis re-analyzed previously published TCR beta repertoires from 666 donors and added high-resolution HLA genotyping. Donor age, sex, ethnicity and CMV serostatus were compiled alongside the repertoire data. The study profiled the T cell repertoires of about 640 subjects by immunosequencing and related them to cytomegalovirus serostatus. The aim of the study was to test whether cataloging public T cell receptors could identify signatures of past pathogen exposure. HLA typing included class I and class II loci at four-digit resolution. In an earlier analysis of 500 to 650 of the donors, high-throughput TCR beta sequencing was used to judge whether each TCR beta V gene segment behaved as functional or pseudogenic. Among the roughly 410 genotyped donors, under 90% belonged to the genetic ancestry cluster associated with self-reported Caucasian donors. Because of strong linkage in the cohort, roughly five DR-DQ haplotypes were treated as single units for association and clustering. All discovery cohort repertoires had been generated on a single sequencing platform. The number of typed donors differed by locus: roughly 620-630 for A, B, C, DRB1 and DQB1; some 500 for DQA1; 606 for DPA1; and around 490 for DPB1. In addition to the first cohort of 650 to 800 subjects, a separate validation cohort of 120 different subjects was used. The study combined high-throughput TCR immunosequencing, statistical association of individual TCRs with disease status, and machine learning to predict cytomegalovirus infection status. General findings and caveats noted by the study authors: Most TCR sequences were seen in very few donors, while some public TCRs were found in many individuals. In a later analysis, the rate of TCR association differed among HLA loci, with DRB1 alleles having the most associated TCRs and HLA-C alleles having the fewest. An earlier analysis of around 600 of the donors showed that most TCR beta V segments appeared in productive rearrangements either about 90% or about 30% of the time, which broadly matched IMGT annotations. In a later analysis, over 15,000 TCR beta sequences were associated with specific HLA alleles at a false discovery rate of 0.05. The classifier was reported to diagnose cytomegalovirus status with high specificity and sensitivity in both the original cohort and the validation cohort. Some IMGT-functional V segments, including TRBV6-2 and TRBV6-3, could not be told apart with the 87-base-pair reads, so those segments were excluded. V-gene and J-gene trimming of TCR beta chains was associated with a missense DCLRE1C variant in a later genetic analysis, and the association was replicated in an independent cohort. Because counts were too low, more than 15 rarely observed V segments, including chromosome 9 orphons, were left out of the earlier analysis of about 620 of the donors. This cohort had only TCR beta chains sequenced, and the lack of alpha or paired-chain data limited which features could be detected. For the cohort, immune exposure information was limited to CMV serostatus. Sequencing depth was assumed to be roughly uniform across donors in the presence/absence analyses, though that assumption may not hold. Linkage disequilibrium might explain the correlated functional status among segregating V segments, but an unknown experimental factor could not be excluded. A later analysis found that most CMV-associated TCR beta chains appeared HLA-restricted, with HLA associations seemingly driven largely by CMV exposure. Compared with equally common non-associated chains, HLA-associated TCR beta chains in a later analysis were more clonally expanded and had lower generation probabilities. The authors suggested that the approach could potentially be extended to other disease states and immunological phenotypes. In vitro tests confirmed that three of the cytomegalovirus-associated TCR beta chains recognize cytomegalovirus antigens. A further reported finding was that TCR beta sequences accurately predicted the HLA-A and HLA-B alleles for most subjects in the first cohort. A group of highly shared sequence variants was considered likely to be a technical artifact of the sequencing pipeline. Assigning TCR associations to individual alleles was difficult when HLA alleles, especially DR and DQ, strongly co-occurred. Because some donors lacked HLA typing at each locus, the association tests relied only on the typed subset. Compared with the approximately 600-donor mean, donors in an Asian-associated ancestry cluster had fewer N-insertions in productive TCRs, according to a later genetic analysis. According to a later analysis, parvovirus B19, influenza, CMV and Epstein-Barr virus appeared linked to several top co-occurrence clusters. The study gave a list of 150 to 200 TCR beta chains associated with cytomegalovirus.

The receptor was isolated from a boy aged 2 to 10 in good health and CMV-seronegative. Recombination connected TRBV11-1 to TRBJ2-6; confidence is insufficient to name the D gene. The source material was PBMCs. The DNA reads TGTGCCAGCAGTATCCAGTCTGGGGCCAACGTCCTGACTTTC. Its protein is CASSIQSGANVLTF.